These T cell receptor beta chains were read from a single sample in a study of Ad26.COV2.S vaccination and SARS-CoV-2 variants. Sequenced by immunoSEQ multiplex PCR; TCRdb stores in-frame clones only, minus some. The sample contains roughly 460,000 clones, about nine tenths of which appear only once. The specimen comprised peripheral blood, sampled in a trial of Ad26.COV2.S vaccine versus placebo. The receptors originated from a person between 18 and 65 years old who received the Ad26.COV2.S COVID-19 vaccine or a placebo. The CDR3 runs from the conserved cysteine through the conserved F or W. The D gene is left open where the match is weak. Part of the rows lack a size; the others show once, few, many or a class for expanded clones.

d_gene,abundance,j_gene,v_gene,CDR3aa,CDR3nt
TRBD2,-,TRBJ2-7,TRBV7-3,CASSLGGGSPYEQYF,TGTGCCAGCAGCTTGGGAGGCGGGAGTCCGTACGAGCAGTACTTC
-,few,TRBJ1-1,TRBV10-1,CASSPGPKGTRRNTEAFF,TGCGCCAGCAGCCCCGGCCCCAAGGGCACCCGGAGGAACACTGAAGCTTTCTTT
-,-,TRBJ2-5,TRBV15,CATSRDYEETQYF,TGTGCCACCAGCAGAGACTATGAAGAGACCCAGTACTTC
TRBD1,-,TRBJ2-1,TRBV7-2,CASSFWTGKDNEQFF,TGTGCCAGCAGCTTTTGGACAGGGAAGGACAATGAGCAGTTCTTC
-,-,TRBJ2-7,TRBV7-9,CASSTASYGTESYEQYF,TGTGCCAGCAGTACGGCATCGTACGGGACTGAATCCTACGAGCAGTACTTC
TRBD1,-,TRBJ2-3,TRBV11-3,CASSKGDRSTDTQYF,TGTGCCAGCAGCAAAGGGGACAGAAGCACAGATACGCAGTATTTT
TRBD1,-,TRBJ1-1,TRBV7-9,CASSLGQGSTEAFF,TGTGCCAGCAGCTTAGGACAGGGAAGCACTGAAGCTTTCTTT
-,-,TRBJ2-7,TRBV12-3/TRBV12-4,CASSLVPAYEQYF,TGTGCCAGCAGTTTGGTTCCCGCCTACGAGCAGTACTTC
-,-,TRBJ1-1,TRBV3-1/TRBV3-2,CASSQDLQGRAEAFF,TGTGCCAGCAGCCAAGATCTCCAGGGTAGGGCTGAAGCTTTCTTT
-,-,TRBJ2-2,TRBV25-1,CASSDSQHRGELFF,TGTGCCAGCAGTGATTCCCAGCATCGCGGGGAGCTGTTTTTT
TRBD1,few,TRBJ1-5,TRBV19,CASSRTGSRQPQHF,TGTGCCAGTAGTAGGACAGGTAGCCGTCAGCCCCAGCATTTT
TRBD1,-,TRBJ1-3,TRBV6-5,CASSLTGFSGNTIYF,TGTGCCAGCAGCCTGACAGGGTTTTCTGGAAACACCATATATTTT
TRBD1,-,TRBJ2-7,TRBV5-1,CASRQGPYEQYF,TGCGCCAGCAGACAGGGGCCCTACGAGCAGTACTTC
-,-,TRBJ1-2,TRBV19,CASSIGTAYGYTF,TGTGCCAGTAGTATAGGGACAGCCTATGGCTACACCTTC
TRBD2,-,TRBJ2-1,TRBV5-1,CASSPVGTSGGQGEQFF,TGCGCCAGCAGCCCGGTGGGGACTAGCGGGGGGCAGGGTGAGCAGTTCTTC
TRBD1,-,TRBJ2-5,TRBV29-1,CSVQGVLETQYF,TGCAGCGTACAGGGGGTGTTAGAGACCCAGTACTTC
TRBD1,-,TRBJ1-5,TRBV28,CASSSGTGRNQPQHF,TGTGCCAGCAGCTCCGGGACAGGGAGAAATCAGCCCCAGCATTTT
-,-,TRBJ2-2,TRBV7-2,CASRTRTGLNTGELFF,TGTGCCAGCAGGACCCGGACTGGACTGAACACCGGGGAGCTGTTTTTT
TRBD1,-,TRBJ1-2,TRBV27,CASSFRDSGAHTF,TGTGCCAGCAGTTTTCGGGACAGTGGGGCGCATACCTTC
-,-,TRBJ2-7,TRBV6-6,CASKGRTDSYEQYF,TGTGCCAGCAAGGGTAGGACAGACTCCTACGAGCAGTACTTC
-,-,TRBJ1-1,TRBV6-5,CASSTGLTEAFF,TGTGCCAGCAGCACAGGGTTAACTGAAGCTTTCTTT
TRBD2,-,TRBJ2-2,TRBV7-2,CASSLRSASGIRSGELFF,TGTGCCAGCAGCTTAAGATCTGCTAGCGGAATACGAAGCGGGGAGCTGTTTTTT
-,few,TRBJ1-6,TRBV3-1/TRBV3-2,CASSQRGSPLHF,TGTGCCAGCAGCCAGAGGGGTTCACCCCTCCACTTT
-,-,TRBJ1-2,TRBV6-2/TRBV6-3,CASSIDSNWDRDYGYTF,TGTGCCAGCAGTATCGACTCGAACTGGGACCGTGATTATGGCTACACCTTC
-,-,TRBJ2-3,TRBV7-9,CASSLRPGPTHSTDTQYF,TGTGCCAGCAGCCTGCGACCGGGGCCAACGCATAGCACAGATACGCAGTATTTT
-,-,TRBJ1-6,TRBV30,CAWSRSNSPLHF,TGTGCCTGGAGTAGGAGCAATTCACCCCTCCACTTT
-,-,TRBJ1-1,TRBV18,CASSPSNHPNTEAFF,TGTGCCAGCTCACCATCGAACCACCCGAACACTGAAGCTTTCTTT
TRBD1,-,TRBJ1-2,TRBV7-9,CASSLEGQRPHTF,TGTGCCAGCAGCTTAGAGGGACAGAGACCTCACACCTTC
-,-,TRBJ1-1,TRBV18,CASSPQGAEAFF,TGTGCCAGCTCGCCTCAGGGAGCTGAAGCTTTCTTT
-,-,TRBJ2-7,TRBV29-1,CSVEVGGSSYEQYF,TGCAGCGTTGAAGTCGGAGGGAGCTCCTACGAGCAGTACTTC
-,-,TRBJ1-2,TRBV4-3,CASSQEPQGSGYTF,TGCGCCAGCAGCCAAGAACCACAGGGTAGTGGCTACACCTTC
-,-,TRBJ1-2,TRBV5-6,CASVPTDRNYGYTF,TGTGCCAGCGTCCCCACCGACAGAAACTATGGCTACACCTTC
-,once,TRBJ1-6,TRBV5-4,CASSLAAGVGVSPLHF,TGTGCCAGCAGCTTGGCGGCAGGGGTTGGAGTTTCACCCCTCCACTTT
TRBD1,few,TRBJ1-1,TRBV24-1,CATSDGQGNTEAFF,TGTGCCACCAGTGATGGACAGGGAAACACTGAAGCTTTCTTT
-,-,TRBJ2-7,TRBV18,CASSQLLGGYEQYF,TGTGCCAGCTCACAACTGTTGGGGGGCTACGAGCAGTACTTC
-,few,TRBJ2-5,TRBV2,CASSYHGETQYF,TGTGCCAGCAGTTACCACGGAGAGACCCAGTACTTC
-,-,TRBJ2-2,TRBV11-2,CASSPQTGSGFTGELFF,TGTGCCAGCAGCCCGCAGACCGGCTCGGGTTTTACCGGGGAGCTGTTTTTT
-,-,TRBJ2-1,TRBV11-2,CASSLSRVGGSYNEQFF,TGTGCCAGCAGCTTATCTCGGGTTGGGGGCTCCTACAATGAGCAGTTCTTC
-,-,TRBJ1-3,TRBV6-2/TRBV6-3,CASSYGGSGNTIYF,TGTGCCAGCAGTTACGGAGGCTCTGGAAACACCATATATTTT
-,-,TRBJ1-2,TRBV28,CASSPDGTNNYGYTF,TGTGCCAGCAGTCCAGACGGGACGAATAACTATGGCTACACCTTC
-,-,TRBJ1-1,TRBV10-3,CATQNLNTEAFF,TGTGCCACACAGAATTTGAACACTGAAGCTTTCTTT
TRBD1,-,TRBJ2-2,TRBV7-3,CASSFSTGANTGELFF,TGTGCCAGCAGCTTCTCGACAGGGGCGAACACCGGGGAGCTGTTTTTT
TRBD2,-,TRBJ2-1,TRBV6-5,CASSNRLAGYNEQFF,TGTGCCAGCAGTAACAGACTAGCGGGCTACAATGAGCAGTTCTTC
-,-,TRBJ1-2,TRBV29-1,CSVAGSAGIGGYTF,TGCAGCGTTGCCGGGTCCGCAGGGATTGGTGGCTACACCTTC
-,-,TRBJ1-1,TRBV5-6,CASSPGEGRMNTEAFF,TGTGCCAGCAGCCCGGGGGAGGGTCGGATGAACACTGAAGCTTTCTTT
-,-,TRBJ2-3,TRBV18,CASSPPGRDRTDTQYF,TGTGCCAGCTCACCACCGGGCCGGGATCGCACAGATACGCAGTATTTT
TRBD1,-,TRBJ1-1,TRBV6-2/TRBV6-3,CASSYVLGQGGRSTEAFF,TGTGCCAGCAGTTACGTGTTGGGACAGGGGGGTAGAAGCACTGAAGCTTTCTTT
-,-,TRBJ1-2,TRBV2,CASSVTSGGSTTCCGYTF,TGTGCCAGCAGTGTTACGTCCGGGGGCAGTACTACTTGTTGTGGCTACACCTTC
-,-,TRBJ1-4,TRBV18,CASSPRGKSNEKLFF,TGTGCCAGCTCCCCCCGGGGGAAAAGTAATGAAAAACTGTTTTTT
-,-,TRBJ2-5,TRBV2,CASSESQIQETQYF,TGTGCCAGCAGTGAGTCGCAGATTCAAGAGACCCAGTACTTC
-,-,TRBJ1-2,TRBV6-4,CASSDRTGDGYTF,TGTGCCAGCAGTGACAGGACCGGGGATGGCTACACCTTC
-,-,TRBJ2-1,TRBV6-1,CASSESTSSYNEQFF,TGTGCCAGCAGTGAGTCCACGTCTTCCTACAATGAGCAGTTCTTC
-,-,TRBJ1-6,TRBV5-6,CASSPISSYNSPLHF,TGTGCCAGCAGCCCCATAAGCTCCTATAATTCACCCCTCCACTTT
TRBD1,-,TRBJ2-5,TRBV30,CAWSPQGEETQYF,TGTGCCTGGAGTCCCCAGGGGGAAGAGACCCAGTACTTC
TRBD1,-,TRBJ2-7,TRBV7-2,CASSSDRGLHEQYF,TGTGCCAGCAGCTCCGACAGGGGGCTCCACGAGCAGTACTTC